The subject of this entry is one TCR beta chain. This specimen comes from a study of blood T cell repertoires in COVID-19. After removal of 0 bases from V and 7 bases from J, the junction contained 7 bases not matched to a gene. The CDR3 extends over 15 amino acids. Germline lookup yields CDR1 SGDLS and CDR2 YYNGEE. Original handling: The assay estimated nucleated cells by amplifying reference gene primers. TCRdb's table, derived via immunoSEQ multiplex PCR, lists solely in-frame clones and lacks some. V and J calls and clone size are as listed in that table; D and trimming were resolved from the DNA. The data contain 300,000 or so clones, nearly 90% of them singletons. All enrollees were roughly 18 to 89 years old and from 25 or so US areas. Researchers sorted participants into cohorts using their self-reported clinical history.

The receptor comes from a woman aged 30 to 39 who had recovered from COVID-19. Sample: PBMCs or T cells enriched from blood (not recorded which). This chain links TRBV9 with TRBJ2-7; 10 bases fit TRBD2. This chain's CDR3 is CASSVGLLAGDEQYF. In nucleotides, the CDR3 is TGTGCCAGCAGCGTAGGTTTGCTAGCGGGGGATGAGCAGTACTTC.